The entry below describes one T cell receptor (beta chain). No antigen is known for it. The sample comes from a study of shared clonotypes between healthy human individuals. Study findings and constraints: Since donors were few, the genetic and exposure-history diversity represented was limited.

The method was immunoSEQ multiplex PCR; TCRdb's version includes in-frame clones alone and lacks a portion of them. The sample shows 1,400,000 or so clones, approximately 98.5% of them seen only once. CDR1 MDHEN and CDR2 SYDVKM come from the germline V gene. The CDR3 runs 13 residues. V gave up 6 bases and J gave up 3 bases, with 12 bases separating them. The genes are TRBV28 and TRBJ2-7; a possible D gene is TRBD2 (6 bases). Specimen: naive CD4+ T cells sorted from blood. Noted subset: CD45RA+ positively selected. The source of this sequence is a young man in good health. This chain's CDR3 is CASRRDFVYEQYF. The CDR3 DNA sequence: TGTGCCAGCAGGAGGGACTTCGTCTACGAGCAGTACTTC.